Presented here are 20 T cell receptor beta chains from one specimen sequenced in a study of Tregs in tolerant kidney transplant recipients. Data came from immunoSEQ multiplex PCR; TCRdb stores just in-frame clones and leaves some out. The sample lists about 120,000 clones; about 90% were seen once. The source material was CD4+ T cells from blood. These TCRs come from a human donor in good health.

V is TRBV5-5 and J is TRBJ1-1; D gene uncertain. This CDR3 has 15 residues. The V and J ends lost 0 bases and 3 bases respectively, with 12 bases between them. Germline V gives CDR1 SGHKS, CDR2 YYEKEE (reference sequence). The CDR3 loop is CASSLAFNGDTEAFF. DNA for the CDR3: TGTGCCAGCAGCTTGGCGTTCAACGGGGACACTGAAGCTTTCTTT.

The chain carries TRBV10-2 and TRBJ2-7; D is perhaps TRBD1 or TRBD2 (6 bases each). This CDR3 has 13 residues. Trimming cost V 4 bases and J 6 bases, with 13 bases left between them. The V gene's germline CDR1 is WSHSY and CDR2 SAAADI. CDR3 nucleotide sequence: TGCGCCAGCAGTGGGGTCAGGGGAGGCGAGCAGTACTTC. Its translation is CASSGVRGGEQYF.

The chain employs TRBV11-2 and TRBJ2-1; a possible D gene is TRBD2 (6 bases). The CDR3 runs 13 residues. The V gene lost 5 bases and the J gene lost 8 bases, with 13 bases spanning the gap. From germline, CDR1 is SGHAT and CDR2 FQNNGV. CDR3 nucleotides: TGTGCCAGCAGCCGACTAGGGGTGCATGAGCAGTTCTTC. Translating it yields CASSRLGVHEQFF.

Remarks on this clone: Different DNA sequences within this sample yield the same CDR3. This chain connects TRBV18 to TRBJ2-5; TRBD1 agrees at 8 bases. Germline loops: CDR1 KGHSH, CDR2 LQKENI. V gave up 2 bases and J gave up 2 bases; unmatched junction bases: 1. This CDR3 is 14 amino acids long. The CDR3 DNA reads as TGTGCCAGCTCACCAGGGACAGGACAAGAGACCCAGTACTTC. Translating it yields CASSPGTGQETQYF.

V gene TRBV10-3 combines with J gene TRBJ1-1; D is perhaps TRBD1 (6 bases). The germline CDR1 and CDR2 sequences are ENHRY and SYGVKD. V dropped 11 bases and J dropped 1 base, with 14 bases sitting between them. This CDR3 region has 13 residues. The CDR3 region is CAALGTQNTEAFF. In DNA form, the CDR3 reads TGTGCCGCACTAGGGACACAGAACACTGAAGCTTTCTTT.

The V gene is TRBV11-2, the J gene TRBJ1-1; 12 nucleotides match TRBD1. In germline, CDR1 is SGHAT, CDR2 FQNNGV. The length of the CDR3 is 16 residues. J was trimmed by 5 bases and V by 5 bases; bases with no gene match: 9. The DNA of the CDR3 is TGTGCCAGCAGCCCACGGGGACAGGGGGCGAGGACTGAAGCTTTCTTT. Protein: CASSPRGQGARTEAFF. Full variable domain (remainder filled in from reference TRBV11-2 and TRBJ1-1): EAGVAQSPRYKIIEKRQSVAFWCNPISGHATLYWYQQILGQGPKLLIQFQNNGVVDDSQLPKDRFSAERLKGVDSTLKIQPAKLEDSAVYLCASSPRGQGARTEAFFGQGTRLTVV.

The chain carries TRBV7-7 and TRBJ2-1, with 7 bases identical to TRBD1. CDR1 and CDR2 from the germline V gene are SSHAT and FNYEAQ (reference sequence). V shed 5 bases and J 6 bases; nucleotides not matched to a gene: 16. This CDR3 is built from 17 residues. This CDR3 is CASSPRQGISVGNEQFF. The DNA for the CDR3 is TGTGCCAGCAGCCCCAGACAGGGAATTAGTGTTGGCAATGAGCAGTTCTTC. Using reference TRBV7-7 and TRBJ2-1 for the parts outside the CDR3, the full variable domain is GAGVSQSPRYKVTKRGQDVTLRCDPISSHATLYWYQQALGQGPEFLTYFNYEAQPDKSGLPSDRFSAERPEGSISTLTIQRTEQRDSAMYRCASSPRQGISVGNEQFFGPGTRLTVL.

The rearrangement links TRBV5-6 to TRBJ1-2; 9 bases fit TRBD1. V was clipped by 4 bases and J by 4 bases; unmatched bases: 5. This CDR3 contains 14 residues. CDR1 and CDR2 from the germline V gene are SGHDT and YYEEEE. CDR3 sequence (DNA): TGTGCCAGCAGCAAGGACAGGGGAGTCTATGGCTACACCTTC. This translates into CASSKDRGVYGYTF.

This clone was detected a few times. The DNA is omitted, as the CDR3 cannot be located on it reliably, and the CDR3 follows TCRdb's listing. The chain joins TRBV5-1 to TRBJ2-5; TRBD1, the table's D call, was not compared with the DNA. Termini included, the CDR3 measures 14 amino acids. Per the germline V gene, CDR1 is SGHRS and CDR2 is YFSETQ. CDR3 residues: CASSSQGFLETQYF.

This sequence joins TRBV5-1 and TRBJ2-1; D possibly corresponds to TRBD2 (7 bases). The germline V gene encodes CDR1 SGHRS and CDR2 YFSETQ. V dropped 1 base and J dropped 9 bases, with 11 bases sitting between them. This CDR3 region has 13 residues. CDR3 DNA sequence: TGCGCCAGCAGCTTGCCGGGGGGCAGTGAGCAGTTCTTC. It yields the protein CASSLPGGSEQFF. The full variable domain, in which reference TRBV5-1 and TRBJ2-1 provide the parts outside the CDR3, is KAGVTQTPRYLIKTRGQQVTLSCSPISGHRSVSWYQQTPGQGLQFLFEYFSETQRNKGNFPGRFSGRQFSNSRSEMNVSTLELGDSALYLCASSLPGGSEQFFGPGTRLTVL.

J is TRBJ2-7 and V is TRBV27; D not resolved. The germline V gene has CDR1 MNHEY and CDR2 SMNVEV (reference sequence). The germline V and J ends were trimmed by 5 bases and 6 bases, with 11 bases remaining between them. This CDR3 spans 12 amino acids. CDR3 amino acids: CASSTDWGEQYF. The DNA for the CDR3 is TGTGCCAGCAGTACCGACTGGGGCGAGCAGTACTTC.

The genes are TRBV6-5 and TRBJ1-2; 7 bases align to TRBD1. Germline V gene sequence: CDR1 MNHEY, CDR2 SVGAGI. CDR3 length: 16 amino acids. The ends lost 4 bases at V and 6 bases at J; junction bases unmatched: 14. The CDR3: CASSSRTRGLAHGYTF. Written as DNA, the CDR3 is TGTGCCAGCAGTTCCAGAACAAGGGGGCTCGCTCATGGCTACACCTTC.

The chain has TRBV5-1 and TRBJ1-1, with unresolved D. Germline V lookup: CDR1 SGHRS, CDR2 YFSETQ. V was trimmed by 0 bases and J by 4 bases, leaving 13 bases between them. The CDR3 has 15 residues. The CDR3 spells CASSLELPAATEAFF. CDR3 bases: TGCGCCAGCAGCTTGGAACTCCCGGCGGCCACTGAAGCTTTCTTT.

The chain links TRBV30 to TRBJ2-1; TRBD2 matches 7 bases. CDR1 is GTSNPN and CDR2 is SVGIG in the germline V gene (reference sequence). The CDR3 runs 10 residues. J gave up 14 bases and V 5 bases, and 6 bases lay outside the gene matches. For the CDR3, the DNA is TGTGCCTGGGGGAGGGGTCAAAAGTTCTTC. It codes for CAWGRGQKFF.

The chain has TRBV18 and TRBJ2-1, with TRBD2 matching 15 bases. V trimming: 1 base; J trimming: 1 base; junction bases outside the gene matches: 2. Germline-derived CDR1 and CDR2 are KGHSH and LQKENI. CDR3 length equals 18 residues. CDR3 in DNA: TGTGCCAGCTCACCACAGGGACTAGCGGGGGGTTCCTACAATGAGCAGTTCTTC. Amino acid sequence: CASSPQGLAGGSYNEQFF.

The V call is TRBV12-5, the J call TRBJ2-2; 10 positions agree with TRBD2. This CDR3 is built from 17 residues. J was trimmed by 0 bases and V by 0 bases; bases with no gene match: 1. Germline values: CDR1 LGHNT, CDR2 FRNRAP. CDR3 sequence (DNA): TGTGCTAGTGGTTTGGTCCTAGCGGGGGCGAACACCGGGGAGCTGTTTTTT. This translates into CASGLVLAGANTGELFF.

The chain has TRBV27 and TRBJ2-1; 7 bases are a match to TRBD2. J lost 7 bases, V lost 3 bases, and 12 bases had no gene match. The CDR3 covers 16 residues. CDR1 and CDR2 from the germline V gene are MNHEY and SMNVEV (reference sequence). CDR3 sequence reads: CASSFHRAGSVNEQFF. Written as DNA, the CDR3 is TGTGCCAGCAGTTTCCACCGAGCGGGAAGTGTGAATGAGCAGTTCTTC.

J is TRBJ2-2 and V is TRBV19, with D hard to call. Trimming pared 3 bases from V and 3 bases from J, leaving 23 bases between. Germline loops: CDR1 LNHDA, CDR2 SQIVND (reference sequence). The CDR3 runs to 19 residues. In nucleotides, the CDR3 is TGTGCCAGTAGTATCCCCCGCGCGGCTGCCAGAATAGACACCGGGGAGCTGTTTTTT. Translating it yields CASSIPRAAARIDTGELFF.

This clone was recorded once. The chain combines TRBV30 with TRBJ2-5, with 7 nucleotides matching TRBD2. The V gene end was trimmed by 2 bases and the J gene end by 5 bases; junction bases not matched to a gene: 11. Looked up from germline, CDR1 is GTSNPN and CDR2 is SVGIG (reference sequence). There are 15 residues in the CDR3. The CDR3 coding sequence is TGTGCCTGGAGTTCCCCTCCGACTAGCTCGGAGACCCAGTACTTC. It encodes CAWSSPPTSSETQYF.

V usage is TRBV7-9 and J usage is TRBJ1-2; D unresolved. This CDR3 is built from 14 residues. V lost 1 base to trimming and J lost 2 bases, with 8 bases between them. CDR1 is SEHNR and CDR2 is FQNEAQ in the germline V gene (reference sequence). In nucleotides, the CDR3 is TGTGCCAGCAGCTTAGGCGGGGTGAACTATGGCTACACCTTC. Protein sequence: CASSLGGVNYGYTF.